This T cell receptor (beta chain) comes out of a study of cytomegalovirus exposure and HLA in healthy donors. The CDR3 is 16 amino acids. The germline CDR1 and CDR2 sequences are SNHLY and FYNNEI. V shed 1 base, J shed 5 bases, and the junction held 10 bases outside the gene matches. The table came from immunoSEQ multiplex PCR; TCRdb's copy has only in-frame clones and leaves some out. This table has about 110,000 clones, roughly nine tenths appearing once. This chain connects TRBV2 to TRBJ2-5; 7 bases align to TRBD1. The clonotype originates from a woman under 30 in good health and CMV-seropositive. Sequencing was carried out using PBMCs. Here the CDR3 reads CASSEVRPTGRETQYF. CDR3 sequence (DNA): TGTGCCAGCAGTGAAGTACGCCCGACAGGGCGGGAGACCCAGTACTTC.